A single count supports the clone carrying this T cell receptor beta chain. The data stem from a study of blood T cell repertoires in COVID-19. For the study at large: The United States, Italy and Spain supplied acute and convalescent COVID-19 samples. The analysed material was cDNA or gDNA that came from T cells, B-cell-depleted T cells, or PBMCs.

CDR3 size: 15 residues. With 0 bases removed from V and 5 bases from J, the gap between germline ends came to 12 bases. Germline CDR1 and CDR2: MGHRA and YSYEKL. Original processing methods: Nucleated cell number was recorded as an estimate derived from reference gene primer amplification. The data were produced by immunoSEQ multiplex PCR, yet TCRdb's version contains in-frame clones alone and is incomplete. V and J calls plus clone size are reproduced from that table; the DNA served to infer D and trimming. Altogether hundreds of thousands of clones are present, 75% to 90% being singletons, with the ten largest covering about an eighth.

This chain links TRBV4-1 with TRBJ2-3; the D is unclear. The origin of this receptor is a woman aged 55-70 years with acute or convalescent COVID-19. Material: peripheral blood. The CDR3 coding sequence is TGCGCCAGCAGCCAAGATGAGCAGGTAGGAGATACGCAGTATTTT. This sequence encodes CASSQDEQVGDTQYF.